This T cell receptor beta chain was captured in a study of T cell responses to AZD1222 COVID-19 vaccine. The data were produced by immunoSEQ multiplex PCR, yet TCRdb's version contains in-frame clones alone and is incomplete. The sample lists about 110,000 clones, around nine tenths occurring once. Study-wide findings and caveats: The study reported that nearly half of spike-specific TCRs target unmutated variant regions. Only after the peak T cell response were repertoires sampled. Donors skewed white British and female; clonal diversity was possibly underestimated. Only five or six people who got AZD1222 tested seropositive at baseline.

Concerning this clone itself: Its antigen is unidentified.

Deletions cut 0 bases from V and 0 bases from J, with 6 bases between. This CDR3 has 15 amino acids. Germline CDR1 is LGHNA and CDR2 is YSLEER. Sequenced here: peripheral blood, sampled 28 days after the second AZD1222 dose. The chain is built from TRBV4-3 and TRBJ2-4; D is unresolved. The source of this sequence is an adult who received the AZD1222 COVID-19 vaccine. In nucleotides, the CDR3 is TGCGCCAGCAGCCAAGATTCGCTAGCCAAAAACATTCAGTACTTC. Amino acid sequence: CASSQDSLAKNIQYF.